These 9 T cell receptor beta chains were all obtained from the same sample, sequenced in a study of memory CD4+ T cells and cytomegalovirus serostatus. The sort gate was single viable CD3+CD4+CD8-CD45RO+ cells for memory CD4+ T cells. The assay was immunoSEQ multiplex PCR, and TCRdb's table has in-frame clones only and misses some. The repertoire holds around 44,000 clones, with 60% to 85% as singletons. Source material: memory CD4+ T cells from blood. The receptors were sampled from an adult in good health and CMV-seronegative.

There are a few counts of this clone. V gene TRBV5-1 combines with J gene TRBJ1-6; 7 bases line up with TRBD1. The CDR3 is 15 amino acids. In germline, CDR1 is SGHRS, CDR2 YFSETQ. Trimming at V came to 1 base and at J to 8 bases, leaving 6 bases not matched to a gene. The CDR3 loop reads CASSLWAGGDSPLHF. For the CDR3, the DNA is TGCGCCAGCAGCTTGTGGGCAGGGGGAGATTCACCCCTCCACTTT.

V and J are TRBV18 and TRBJ2-7; D gene ambiguous. The CDR3 is 14 residues long. Trimming left V 0 bases short and J 1 base short, with 7 bases between. Germline V gives CDR1 KGHSH, CDR2 LQKENI. CDR3 coding DNA: TGTGCCAGCTCACCACCGCGAGGATCCTACGAGCAGTACTTC. Its protein is CASSPPRGSYEQYF.

The chain joins TRBV7-9 to TRBJ1-2; D gene unclear. Trimming took 2 bases from V and 7 from J, leaving 11 bases between them. Looked up from germline, CDR1 is SEHNR and CDR2 is FQNEAQ (reference sequence). The CDR3 consists of 13 residues. CDR3 DNA sequence: TGTGCCAGCAGCTTATCCCACAAGGGTGGCTACACCTTC. It specifies CASSLSHKGGYTF.

This chain joins TRBV5-4 and TRBJ2-1; D not resolved. The CDR3 loop spans 12 amino acids. The V gene lost 1 base and the J gene lost 8 bases, with 7 bases spanning the gap. The germline V gene has CDR1 SGHNT and CDR2 YYREEE (reference sequence). The CDR3 region is CASSLFRDEQFF. DNA for the CDR3: TGTGCCAGCAGCTTGTTTAGGGATGAGCAGTTCTTC.

This clone has a single count. This rearrangement joins TRBV28 to TRBJ2-6, with unresolved D. The V gene lost 5 bases and the J gene lost 0 bases, with 11 bases spanning the gap. The CDR3 is 16 residues long. Germline-derived CDR1 and CDR2 are MDHEN and SYDVKM. CDR3 protein: CASSTTRSSGANVLTF. The CDR3 DNA follows: TGTGCCAGCAGTACCACCCGCAGCTCTGGGGCCAACGTCCTGACTTTC.

In this sample, this clone turned up once. DNA for the CDR3: TGTGCCAGCAGCTTTCTCTACGAGCAGTACTTC. As protein: CASSFLYEQYF. The chain has TRBV5-8 and TRBJ2-7; D gene unclear. The CDR3 spans 11 residues. Trimming removed 2 bases at V and 3 bases at J, with 3 bases between. Germline CDR1 reads SGHTS; CDR2 reads YDEGEE.

The chain carries TRBV5-6 and TRBJ1-5; D remains unclear. V shed 1 base and J shed 1 base, with 9 bases lying between them. Germline lookup yields CDR1 SGHDT and CDR2 YYEEEE. This CDR3 spans 15 amino acids. CDR3 in amino acids: CASSLFGSSNQPQHF. The CDR3 coding sequence is TGTGCCAGCAGCTTGTTTGGGAGCAGCAATCAGCCCCAGCATTTT.

The V call is TRBV29-1, the J call TRBJ2-5, with 7 bases identical to TRBD1. Germline V gene data show CDR1 as SQVTM and CDR2 as ANQGSEA. V gave up 3 bases and J gave up 5 bases; unmatched junction bases: 6. CDR3 length: 13 amino acids. The CDR3 sequence: CSVDPTGLETQYF. The CDR3 DNA follows: TGCAGCGTTGACCCGACAGGGTTGGAGACCCAGTACTTC. The variable domain in full, with the rest retrieved from reference TRBV29-1 and TRBJ2-5, is SAVISQKPSRDICQRGTSLTIQCQVDSQVTMMFWYRQQPGQSLTLIATANQGSEATYESGFVIDKFPISRPNLTFSTLTVSNMSPEDSSIYLCSVDPTGLETQYFGPGTRLLVL.

This clone was seen just once. The sample contains more than one DNA sequence encoding this CDR3. The chain recombines TRBV10-3 with TRBJ1-2; 7 nucleotides line up with TRBD1. The CDR3 spans 13 residues. J was trimmed by 10 bases and V by 2 bases; bases with no gene match: 7. Germline values: CDR1 ENHRY, CDR2 SYGVKD. As DNA, the CDR3 is TGTGCCATCAGTGAGAATCGACAGGGCGACTACACCTTC. It codes for CAISENRQGDYTF.